This entry concerns a single T cell receptor (beta chain). Once RNA had been extracted, it was reverse transcribed into cDNA to act as the sequencing template. The method was immunoSEQ multiplex PCR; TCRdb's version includes in-frame clones alone and lacks a portion of them. The sample has about 210,000 clones; 40% to 45% are singletons. This sample is drawn from a study of CD8+ T cells in alopecia areata. Study information: The study gave treated patients oral tofacitinib at 5 to 10 mg twice daily. Treatment with tofacitinib (6 to 18 months) was followed by 6 months off drug.

Treatment indicated: oral pan-JAK inhibitor, 5-10 mg twice daily. Punch biopsies of lesional scalp, plus peripheral blood, were taken from alopecia areata patients. PBMCs yielded sorted CD4+ and CD8+ T cells. Germline CDR1 and CDR2: SEHNR and FQNEAQ (reference sequence). The CDR3 runs to 14 residues. Unmatched junction bases numbered 6, after V lost 5 bases and J lost 4 bases. Specimen: CD4+ T cells sorted from blood, collected around week 36, from a patient treated with tofacitinib. This receptor was taken from a human donor with alopecia areata. The chain joins TRBV7-9 to TRBJ1-2; 8 positions match TRBD1. CDR3 protein: CASSMGQAVYGYTF. CDR3 coding DNA: TGTGCCAGCAGCATGGGACAGGCAGTCTATGGCTACACCTTC.